This TCR beta chain was sequenced in a study of cytomegalovirus exposure and HLA in healthy donors. The study ran its PCR with 60 Vbeta and 13 Jbeta primers. Sequencing used immunoSEQ multiplex PCR; TCRdb keeps in-frame clones, though not all of them. The repertoire has more than 85,000 clones, about 80% of them found once; the top ten carry about 3.2%. On this clone: Its antigen is as yet unknown.

The study's findings and limits: One later analysis reportedly identified an Asian-associated ancestry cluster that showed fewer N-insertions than the roughly 670-donor mean.

The sequenced material came from PBMCs. The clonotype comes from a woman aged 60-70 years in good health and CMV-seropositive.

CDR3: CASSEVGERSPLHF. Here the CDR3 DNA reads TGTGCCAGCAGTGAAGTAGGGGAACGTTCACCCCTCCACTTT. This chain connects TRBV6-1 to TRBJ1-6, with D possibly TRBD1 on 5 matching bases. The CDR3 is 14 residues long. The ends were cut back, 1 base at V and 9 bases at J, with 10 bases in the middle. CDR1 and CDR2 from the germline V gene are MNHNS and SASEGT.